This is a list of T cell receptor beta chains from one sample in a study of technical replicates of blood from several donors. Method: immunoSEQ multiplex PCR; TCRdb's copy keeps in-frame clones and lacks some. The data contain just under 85,000 clones, 90% to 95% of them singletons. Sequencing was done on a sample of T cells isolated from PBMCs. The source of these receptors is a human donor in good health. Both conserved end residues are part of each CDR3. Each record gives: D gene, clone size, V gene, CDR3 length, J gene, CDR3 DNA, CDR3 protein. The D gene is left open where the match is weak. Expanded clones get a size class; other rows say once, few or many, or leave the size out.

d_call: TRBD2
clone_size: .
v_call: TRBV10-3
cdr3_length: 15
j_call: TRBJ2-3
cdr3_nt: TGTGCCATCAGTGGACTAGCGGGAGCCCAAGATACGCAGTATTTT
cdr3_aa: CAISGLAGAQDTQYF

d_call: TRBD1
clone_size: .
v_call: TRBV27
cdr3_length: 15
j_call: TRBJ1-1
cdr3_nt: TGTGCCAGCAGTTTTCGACAGGGAGTGATCACTGAAGCTTTCTTT
cdr3_aa: CASSFRQGVITEAFF

d_call: TRBD2
clone_size: .
v_call: TRBV6-5
cdr3_length: 14
j_call: TRBJ2-1
cdr3_nt: TGTGCCAGCAGTAACAGCGGGAGGAAGGTTGCGCAGTTCTTC
cdr3_aa: CASSNSGRKVAQFF

d_call: .
clone_size: .
v_call: TRBV5-5
cdr3_length: 15
j_call: TRBJ1-1
cdr3_nt: TGTGCCAGCAGCCAAGGGACATTTGTCATCACTGAAGCTTTCTTT
cdr3_aa: CASSQGTFVITEAFF

d_call: .
clone_size: once
v_call: TRBV6-5
cdr3_length: 14
j_call: TRBJ1-5
cdr3_nt: TGTGCCAGCAGTTCGAATCCGGGGAGTCAGCCCCAGCATTTT
cdr3_aa: CASSSNPGSQPQHF

d_call: .
clone_size: .
v_call: TRBV7-3
cdr3_length: 14
j_call: TRBJ2-2
cdr3_nt: TGTGCCAGCAGCATCAGGACAAACACCGGGGAGCTGTTTTTT
cdr3_aa: CASSIRTNTGELFF

d_call: .
clone_size: .
v_call: TRBV19
cdr3_length: 11
j_call: TRBJ2-5
cdr3_nt: TGTGCCAGTAGTGAGAAAGAGACCCAGTACTTC
cdr3_aa: CASSEKETQYF

d_call: .
clone_size: .
v_call: TRBV9
cdr3_length: 14
j_call: TRBJ1-4
cdr3_nt: TGTGCCAGCAGCGTAGCTAGCGGGGACGAAAAACTGTTTTTT
cdr3_aa: CASSVASGDEKLFF

d_call: .
clone_size: .
v_call: TRBV10-2
cdr3_length: 13
j_call: TRBJ2-1
cdr3_nt: TGCGCCAGCAGTGGGGGACTTTTAGATGAGCAGTTCTTC
cdr3_aa: CASSGGLLDEQFF

d_call: .
clone_size: .
v_call: TRBV27
cdr3_length: 12
j_call: TRBJ2-3
cdr3_nt: TGTGCCAGCAAACACAGCACAGATACGCAGTATTTT
cdr3_aa: CASKHSTDTQYF

d_call: TRBD1
clone_size: .
v_call: TRBV4-1
cdr3_length: 18
j_call: TRBJ2-2
cdr3_nt: TGCGCCAGCAGCCAAGATGTCGGGGGACAGGTCCAAACCGGGGAGCTGTTTTTT
cdr3_aa: CASSQDVGGQVQTGELFF

d_call: .
clone_size: once
v_call: TRBV11-3
cdr3_length: 19
j_call: TRBJ2-7
cdr3_nt: TGTGCCAGCAGCCAGCGCGATCCCCGGGGGGCCTCGTTTGCCTACGAGCAGTACTTC
cdr3_aa: CASSQRDPRGASFAYEQYF

d_call: TRBD1
clone_size: once
v_call: TRBV4-1
cdr3_length: 14
j_call: TRBJ1-2
cdr3_nt: TGCGCCAGCAGCGGACAGGGGGCTAATTATGGCTACACCTTC
cdr3_aa: CASSGQGANYGYTF

d_call: TRBD1
clone_size: .
v_call: TRBV10-3
cdr3_length: 16
j_call: TRBJ2-2
cdr3_nt: TGTGCCATCAGTGACCCGGGACAGGGGAACACCGGGGAGCTGTTTTTT
cdr3_aa: CAISDPGQGNTGELFF

d_call: TRBD1
clone_size: .
v_call: TRBV6-1
cdr3_length: 15
j_call: TRBJ1-1
cdr3_nt: TGTGCCAGCAGTACCGGGACAGGGATGAACACTGAAGCTTTCTTT
cdr3_aa: CASSTGTGMNTEAFF

d_call: .
clone_size: .
v_call: TRBV4-1
cdr3_length: 15
j_call: TRBJ2-7
cdr3_nt: TGCGCCAGCAGCCGGGCGCTGGGTCTATTTTACGAGCAGTACTTC
cdr3_aa: CASSRALGLFYEQYF

d_call: .
clone_size: .
v_call: TRBV19
cdr3_length: 15
j_call: TRBJ1-2
cdr3_nt: TGTGCCAGTAGTAGAACCCCCAGAGGGGAGGATGGCTACACCTTC
cdr3_aa: CASSRTPRGEDGYTF

d_call: .
clone_size: .
v_call: TRBV4-1
cdr3_length: 14
j_call: TRBJ2-2
cdr3_nt: TGCGCCAGCAGCCAAGTGAGCGGGCCCGGGGAGCTGTTTTTT
cdr3_aa: CASSQVSGPGELFF

d_call: .
clone_size: .
v_call: TRBV27
cdr3_length: 14
j_call: TRBJ2-5
cdr3_nt: TGTGCCAGCAGTTTAAGTGGGGGCAAAGAGACCCAGTACTTC
cdr3_aa: CASSLSGGKETQYF

d_call: TRBD1
clone_size: .
v_call: TRBV25-1
cdr3_length: 16
j_call: TRBJ2-1
cdr3_nt: TGTGCCAGCAGTGAACTCGGGGACAGGGGTTACAATGAGCAGTTCTTC
cdr3_aa: CASSELGDRGYNEQFF

d_call: .
clone_size: .
v_call: TRBV27
cdr3_length: 18
j_call: TRBJ1-1
cdr3_nt: TGTGCCAGCAGTTTCACAGTAGGTCCAGGGGATATCAAGACTGAAGCTTTCTTT
cdr3_aa: CASSFTVGPGDIKTEAFF

d_call: .
clone_size: .
v_call: TRBV7-9
cdr3_length: 15
j_call: TRBJ2-3
cdr3_nt: TGTGCCAGCAGCTTAGTGCGGGGCTACACAGATACGCAGTATTTT
cdr3_aa: CASSLVRGYTDTQYF

d_call: TRBD2
clone_size: .
v_call: TRBV14
cdr3_length: 15
j_call: TRBJ2-1
cdr3_nt: TGTGCCAGCAGCCGAACTAGCGGGTTTCACAATGAGCAGTTCTTC
cdr3_aa: CASSRTSGFHNEQFF

d_call: TRBD2
clone_size: .
v_call: TRBV5-1
cdr3_length: 13
j_call: TRBJ2-5
cdr3_nt: TGCGCCAGCTTTAACGTGGGAGGGGAGACCCAGTACTTC
cdr3_aa: CASFNVGGETQYF

d_call: TRBD2
clone_size: once
v_call: TRBV19
cdr3_length: 14
j_call: TRBJ2-7
cdr3_nt: TGTGCCAGTTCGACTAGCGGAAATTCCTACGAGCAGTACTTC
cdr3_aa: CASSTSGNSYEQYF

d_call: TRBD1
clone_size: .
v_call: TRBV28
cdr3_length: 17
j_call: TRBJ2-7
cdr3_nt: TGTGCCAGCAGTTTAAGGGGACAGGGGGTAATGTCGAGAGAGCAGTACTTC
cdr3_aa: CASSLRGQGVMSREQYF

d_call: .
clone_size: .
v_call: TRBV30
cdr3_length: 15
j_call: TRBJ1-3
cdr3_nt: TGTGCCTGGAGTGTACGAGGGGGGGCTGGAAACACCATATATTTT
cdr3_aa: CAWSVRGGAGNTIYF

d_call: .
clone_size: .
v_call: TRBV30
cdr3_length: 15
j_call: TRBJ2-2
cdr3_nt: TGTGCCTGGAGTCCACTTCAAGGGGCTTTCGGGGAGCTGTTTTTT
cdr3_aa: CAWSPLQGAFGELFF

d_call: TRBD1
clone_size: .
v_call: TRBV4-1
cdr3_length: 16
j_call: TRBJ1-3
cdr3_nt: TGCGCCAGCAGCTCGGGACAGGGGGCGTTTGGAAACACCATATATTTT
cdr3_aa: CASSSGQGAFGNTIYF

d_call: .
clone_size: .
v_call: TRBV5-1
cdr3_length: 12
j_call: TRBJ2-1
cdr3_nt: TGCGCCAGCAGCGCCCAGGGGAATGAGCAGTTCTTC
cdr3_aa: CASSAQGNEQFF

d_call: .
clone_size: once
v_call: TRBV2
cdr3_length: 15
j_call: TRBJ1-3
cdr3_nt: TGTGCCAGCAGTGAGGTGCGGGCTGCCGGAAACACCATATATTTT
cdr3_aa: CASSEVRAAGNTIYF

d_call: TRBD2
clone_size: .
v_call: TRBV7-3
cdr3_length: 16
j_call: TRBJ2-1
cdr3_nt: TGTGCCAGCAGCTTACTGGGTAGCGGGGTTGACAATGAGCAGTTCTTC
cdr3_aa: CASSLLGSGVDNEQFF

d_call: TRBD1
clone_size: .
v_call: TRBV28
cdr3_length: 14
j_call: TRBJ1-5
cdr3_nt: TGTGCCAGCAGCTCTGACAGGGTTTTCCAGCCCCAGCATTTT
cdr3_aa: CASSSDRVFQPQHF

d_call: .
clone_size: few
v_call: TRBV5-1
cdr3_length: 15
j_call: TRBJ1-1
cdr3_nt: TGCGCCAGCAGCTTGGATTCTTCTGTGAACACTGAAGCTTTCTTT
cdr3_aa: CASSLDSSVNTEAFF

d_call: TRBD2
clone_size: .
v_call: TRBV7-8
cdr3_length: 19
j_call: TRBJ2-2
cdr3_nt: TGTGCCAGCAGCCCACCCCTTGTGTCTAGCGGGGGCCGCACCGGGGAGCTGTTTTTT
cdr3_aa: CASSPPLVSSGGRTGELFF

d_call: .
clone_size: .
v_call: TRBV11-1
cdr3_length: 15
j_call: TRBJ2-5
cdr3_nt: TGTGCCAGCAGCGGGAACCGGGGCCTAGCGGAGACCCAGTACTTC
cdr3_aa: CASSGNRGLAETQYF

d_call: .
clone_size: .
v_call: TRBV19
cdr3_length: 14
j_call: TRBJ1-1
cdr3_nt: TGTGCCAGTAGTACCACAGGGTTTAAGACTGAAGCTTTCTTT
cdr3_aa: CASSTTGFKTEAFF

d_call: TRBD1
clone_size: .
v_call: TRBV6-1
cdr3_length: 16
j_call: TRBJ1-2
cdr3_nt: TGTGCCAGCAGTGAAGGAGGAGGGGGCTTCGGGGATGGCTACACCTTC
cdr3_aa: CASSEGGGGFGDGYTF